The source of this T cell receptor (beta chain) is a study of TIL therapy for anti-PD-1-resistant metastatic lung cancer (dated by TCRdb to about 2021). Turning to the overall study: Before any PD-1/PD-L1 blockade was given, tumors were harvested, nivolumab was then administered, and patients who progressed went on to receive lymphodepletion, an infusion of expanded TIL, and IL-2. A median age of around 54 years (range about 35-75) and a median tumor PD-L1 proportion score of roughly 5.4% were recorded among enrolled patients. Tumor and peripheral blood T cell receptor beta sequencing was used to track clonotypes across tumor, expanded TIL product and serial blood samples. Most of the cohort had lung adenocarcinoma, four tumors were EGFR-mutant and two were ALK-rearranged, and half of the patients were current or former smokers. A median non-synonymous tumor mutation burden of 1.5 mutations per megabase was determined across the cohort by whole-exome sequencing.

Turning to this clone: What antigen it recognizes has not been identified. The input lacks base qualities; no much larger clone sits a single base away.

The immunoSEQ v3 hsTCRB kit was used to amplify TCR beta CDR3 regions from genomic DNA through bias-controlled multiplex PCR. The TCR libraries were sequenced on an Illumina NextSeq 500 to about 2.1 million read pairs for survey level or about 4.5-6 million read pairs for deep level. In the original analysis: The immunoSEQ Analyzer software assigned V, D and J genes, filtered out non-productive sequences, and reported clonality. To compare repertoires between infused TIL and blood, productive Simpson clonality was used along with the Morisita overlap index of productive TRB rearrangements. Absolute clonotype counts in blood were estimated by multiplying the lymphocyte count by the CD3+ fraction and by the productive frequency of the clone. What TCRdb holds here is the immuneACCESS table cut down to in-frame rearrangements. Part of the clones is not present; checked against another copy, under half of the missing clones reflect an unresolved V gene, and the others are unexplained. The D gene and trimming were derived from the DNA, and the V and J assignments and clone size from that table. The table for this sample lists 55,000 or so clones; over 75% of them were counted only once. Nearly 3% of the sample belongs to the ten largest clones.

Including the terminal cysteine and phenylalanine, the CDR3 comprises 15 residues. The sequence is cut down to CDR3 DNA, 45 bases in frame from base 1. The germline V gene specifies SGHAT as CDR1 and FQNNGV as CDR2. V trim: 5 bases; J trim: 2 bases; unmatched bases: 5. The time point label corresponds to: pre-treatment sample, taken before nivolumab and TIL therapy. A phase I trial run at two centers enrolled adults with stage 4 NSCLC between late 2017 and early 2020. Samples came from a single-arm, open-label phase I trial of tumor-infiltrating lymphocyte therapy with nivolumab in advanced non-small cell lung cancer. Mononuclear cells from blood collected in EDTA tubes were isolated on a Ficoll gradient and snap-frozen as pellets, and DNA was then extracted using a Qiagen mini-prep kit. Results and caveats for the whole study, not just this receptor: The study protocol defined all tumor marker inferences as exploratory. The cohort was highly selected, including more treatment-naive, never-smoker and oncogene-addicted patients than is typical, which limits generalizability. Infused TIL clonotypes partially replaced the baseline peripheral repertoire then decayed over months, with no apparent association between persistence and response.

The V and J genes are TRBV11-2 and TRBJ2-5; 10 junctional bases match TRBD2. The receptor was derived from a person aged 25 to 85 with non-small cell lung cancer. The sequenced sample was blood, obtained at baseline. The sequenced DNA is TGTGCCAGCAGCCTAAGGACTAGCGGTCAAGAGACCCAGTACTTC. It translates to CASSLRTSGQETQYF.